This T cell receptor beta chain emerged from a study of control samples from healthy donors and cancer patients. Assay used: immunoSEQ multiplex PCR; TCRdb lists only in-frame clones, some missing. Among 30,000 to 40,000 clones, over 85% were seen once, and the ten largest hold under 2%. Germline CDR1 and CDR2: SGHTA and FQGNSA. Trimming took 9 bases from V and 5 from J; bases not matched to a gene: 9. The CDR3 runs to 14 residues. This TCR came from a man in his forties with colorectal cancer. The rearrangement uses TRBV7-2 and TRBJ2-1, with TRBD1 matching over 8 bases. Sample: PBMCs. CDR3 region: CASHPLDRDNEQFF. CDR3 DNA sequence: TGTGCCAGTCACCCTCTGGACAGGGACAATGAGCAGTTCTTC.